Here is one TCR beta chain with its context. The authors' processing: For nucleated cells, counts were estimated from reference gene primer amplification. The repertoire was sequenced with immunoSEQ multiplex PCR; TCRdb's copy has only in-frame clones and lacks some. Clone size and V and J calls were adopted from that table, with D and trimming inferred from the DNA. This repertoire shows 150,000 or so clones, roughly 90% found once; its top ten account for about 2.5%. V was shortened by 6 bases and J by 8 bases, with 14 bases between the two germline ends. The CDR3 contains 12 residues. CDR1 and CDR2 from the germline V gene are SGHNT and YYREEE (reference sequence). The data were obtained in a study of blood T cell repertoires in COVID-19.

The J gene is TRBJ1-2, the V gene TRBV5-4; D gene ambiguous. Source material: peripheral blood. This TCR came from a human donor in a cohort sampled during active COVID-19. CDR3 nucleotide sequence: TGTGCCAGCACCGACACCGCTAAGGGCTACACCTTC. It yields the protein CASTDTAKGYTF.